This T cell receptor (beta chain) came from a study of T cells in Graves' hyperthyroidism and ophthalmopathy. Study-wide context: The authors collected peripheral blood at initial diagnosis, before any treatment. Overall study results and limits: Among thyroid clonotypes expanded above 0.001, most also appeared in blood.

An absence of ophthalmopathy progression within 18 months meant stable Graves' hyperthyroidism. The hyperthyroidism was newly diagnosed and had lasted under 2 months; the patients were aged 18 to 65. About this clonotype: The antigen remains undetermined.

V trimming: 0 bases; J trimming: 2 bases; junction bases outside the gene matches: 5. CDR1 is MGHRA, CDR2 YSYEKL, per germline. This CDR3 is 16 amino acids long. RNA transcripts served as the template for amplifying TCR beta CDR3 regions. Primed by the HTBI set, a first-round RT-PCR was run on the TCR CDR3. Each CDR3 protein is one row after TCRdb ran MiXCR on the multiplex PCR reads. The sample includes about 560,000 distinct CDR3 sequences, over 15% of them seen just once. This chain uses TRBV4-1 with TRBJ2-7; TRBD1 matches 9 bases. The sample was blood. The clonotype comes from a woman between 18 and 29 years old with Graves' hyperthyroidism. The CDR3 loop is CASSQDTGQGTYEQYF. CDR3 nucleotides: TGCGCCAGCAGCCAAGATACGGGACAGGGCACCTACGAGCAGTACTTC.